This entry features one T cell receptor beta chain sequence. Its target is unknown. Lymphocytes from graft epithelium and lamina propria were isolated. The sample is drawn from a study of graft-versus-host responses after intestinal transplantation. The wider study: Every transplant recipient was induced with anti-thymocyte globulin, then maintained on tacrolimus and steroids for about 3 years.

Study results and limitations: Researchers found peak circulating GvH clone levels linked to early post-transplant HvG declines.

Clones were sequenced by immunoSEQ multiplex PCR, and TCRdb holds only the in-frame ones, with some missing. The sample contains approximately 17,000 clones, 83% of which appear only once. This TCR was sampled from a human patient who received an intestinal transplant, so some T cells may come from the graft donor. The material sequenced was ileum tissue, taken about 600 days after intestinal transplantation.

The CDR3 here is CASSFGQGRGSSPAFF. CDR3 sequence (DNA): TGTGCCAGCAGTTTTGGACAGGGGAGAGGTAGTAGTCCAGCTTTCTTT. This sequence joins TRBV6-5 and TRBJ1-1, with TRBD1 matching over 9 bases. Trimming took 4 bases from V and 10 from J; bases not matched to a gene: 16. CDR1 is MNHEY, CDR2 SVGAGI, per germline. The CDR3 sequence is 16 residues long.